These 27 T cell receptor beta chains share one sample of origin, sequenced in a study of T cell clones after liver transplantation. Some clones are missing from TCRdb's copy, which holds only in-frame ones; the method was immunoSEQ multiplex PCR. The data show tens of thousands of clones, about two thirds seen once. Sample: CD4+ T cells from blood, taken before liver transplant. These receptors all come from a human donor who received a liver transplant.

This chain joins TRBV6-4 and TRBJ1-5; TRBD1 might be the D (5 bases). The CDR3 covers 14 residues. Trimming removed 11 bases from V and 5 bases from J, with 19 bases in between. The germline gives CDR1 MRHNA, CDR2 SNTAGT. CDR3 in amino acids: CAGAGQGLYQPQHF. CDR3 in DNA: TGTGCCGGAGCAGGCCAGGGTCTGTATCAGCCCCAGCATTTT.

The gene calls are TRBV5-4 and TRBJ2-2; 9 nucleotides match TRBD1. Germline V CDR1 and CDR2: SGHNT, YYREEE (reference sequence). V lost 4 bases and J lost 6; bases outside the gene matches: 4. The length of the CDR3 is 14 residues. CDR3 sequence: CASSGDRVSGELFF. The CDR3 DNA reads TGTGCCAGCAGCGGGGACAGGGTGTCCGGGGAGCTGTTTTTT.

This chain links TRBV5-4 with TRBJ2-1; 8 bases fit TRBD1. The CDR3 runs 14 residues. Germline assignment: CDR1 SGHNT and CDR2 YYREEE (reference sequence). V shed 5 bases and J 9 bases; nucleotides not matched to a gene: 10. The CDR3 here is CASSYGQGEGEQFF. CDR3 in DNA: TGTGCCAGCAGTTATGGACAGGGAGAGGGTGAGCAGTTCTTC.

The CDR3 DNA reads as TGCGCCAGCAGCCCAGAGGGCAGAATATCAGATACGCAGTATTTT. It is translated as CASSPEGRISDTQYF. V and J are TRBV5-1 and TRBJ2-3; D might be TRBD2 (5 bases). CDR3 length: 15 amino acids. The ends were cut back, 4 bases at V and 4 bases at J, with 16 bases in the middle. CDR1 SGHRS and CDR2 YFSETQ come from the germline V gene.

The chain couples TRBV19 to TRBJ2-5, with D unclear. The V and J ends lost 4 bases and 3 bases respectively, with 9 bases between them. Germline V gene sequence: CDR1 LNHDA, CDR2 SQIVND (reference sequence). The CDR3 length is 13 residues. CDR3 nucleotide sequence: TGTGCCAGTAGTAGGGCCGGCGAAGAGACCCAGTACTTC. This gives the protein CASSRAGEETQYF.

This chain uses TRBV5-1 with TRBJ2-3; perhaps TRBD2 as D (6 bases). The CDR3 totals 15 residues. Trimming took off 4 bases at V and 1 base at J, with 13 bases between the two ends. The V gene's germline CDR1 is SGHRS and CDR2 YFSETQ. The CDR3 spells CASSIGRGRTDTQYF. The CDR3 region has the DNA TGCGCCAGCAGCATTGGGCGGGGTCGCACAGATACGCAGTATTTT.

This chain links TRBV19 with TRBJ2-2, with 8 bases aligning to TRBD1. The CDR3 covers 15 residues. Per the germline V gene, CDR1 is LNHDA and CDR2 is SQIVND (reference sequence). Losses at the gene ends were 4 bases for V and 1 base for J; bases not matched to a gene: 2. CDR3 residues: CASSKGTGNTGELFF. The CDR3 region has the DNA TGTGCCAGTAGTAAAGGGACAGGGAACACCGGGGAGCTGTTTTTT.

V gene TRBV18 combines with J gene TRBJ2-7, with TRBD2 identical over 8 bases. This CDR3 region has 14 residues. Germline CDR1 is KGHSH and CDR2 is LQKENI. Germline trimming cut 5 bases from V and 0 bases from J; bases unmatched to any gene: 3. The CDR3 sequence is CASSTGTSSYEQYF. The DNA of the CDR3 is TGTGCCAGCTCAACCGGGACTAGCTCCTACGAGCAGTACTTC.

The sample holds many counts of this clone. This chain joins TRBV28 and TRBJ2-7; 8 nucleotides agree with TRBD1. Per germline, CDR1 MDHEN and CDR2 SYDVKM. With 5 bases clipped from V and 0 bases from J, the junction kept 6 bases outside the gene matches. This CDR3 has 15 residues. CDR3 DNA: TGTGCCAGCAGTAGCGTTACAGGGGGCTCCTACGAGCAGTACTTC. Protein: CASSSVTGGSYEQYF.

The gene calls are TRBV5-1 and TRBJ1-2; D call uncertain. Per germline, CDR1 SGHRS and CDR2 YFSETQ. This CDR3 has 15 amino acids. V was pared by 2 bases and J by 4 bases, with 15 bases between. The CDR3 DNA follows: TGCGCCAGCAGCTTTTCCGGGGAGGTGGTCTATGGCTACACCTTC. The encoded protein is CASSFSGEVVYGYTF.

This clone was counted many times. The chain links TRBV12-2 to TRBJ1-5; the DNA was not used to check the table's D call, TRBD1. TRBV12-2 is termed a pseudogene. CDR3 size: 15 residues. The CDR3 region is CASRFLRGANQPQHF. Here the CDR3 DNA reads TGTGCAAGTCGTTTTTTAAGGGGCGCGAATCAGCCCCAGCATTTT.

This clone was seen more than once but under ten times. This chain joins TRBV5-5 and TRBJ1-2, with 7 bases identical to TRBD1. CDR1 is SGHKS and CDR2 is YYEKEE in the germline V gene (reference sequence). Trimming at V came to 4 bases and at J to 3 bases, leaving 9 bases not matched to a gene. This CDR3 comprises 15 residues. The CDR3 reads CASSPVVDRDYGYTF. The CDR3 DNA sequence: TGTGCCAGCAGCCCCGTCGTTGACAGGGACTATGGCTACACCTTC.

The CDR3 reads CASSSPTRSDSNQPQHF. The DNA for the CDR3 is TGTGCCAGCAGTTCCCCCACACGGAGCGATAGCAATCAGCCCCAGCATTTT. The rearrangement links TRBV27 to TRBJ1-5; D remains unclear. The germline V gene encodes CDR1 MNHEY and CDR2 SMNVEV (reference sequence). The CDR3 is 17 residues long. The V and J ends lost 4 bases and 0 bases respectively, with 16 bases between them.

The rearrangement links TRBV29-1 to TRBJ2-3; 8 bases match TRBD2. The germline V gene encodes CDR1 SQVTM and CDR2 ANQGSEA. Losses at the gene ends were 7 bases for V and 2 bases for J; bases not matched to a gene: 11. This CDR3 comprises 15 residues. CDR3 in DNA: TGCAGCGCCCCACCGGGGGGGCAGACCACAGATACGCAGTATTTT. Its translation: CSAPPGGQTTDTQYF.

In this sample, this clone turned up many times. The chain joins TRBV5-4 to TRBJ2-1; D is perhaps TRBD1 (7 bases). V lost 5 bases, J lost 4 bases, and 16 bases lay in between. CDR1 SGHNT and CDR2 YYREEE come from the germline V gene (reference sequence). The CDR3 is made up of 15 amino acids. CDR3 in amino acids: CASSRDRDSYNEQFF. DNA of the CDR3: TGTGCCAGCAGTCGCGACAGGGACTCATACAATGAGCAGTTCTTC.

V is TRBV7-3 and J is TRBJ2-3; D ambiguous. The CDR3 is 14 residues long. Deletions cut 1 base from V and 2 bases from J, with 7 bases between. Germline CDR1 and CDR2: SGHTA and FQGTGA. The CDR3 spells CASSLSRLTDTQYF. The CDR3 coding sequence is TGTGCCAGCAGCTTAAGCAGGCTCACAGATACGCAGTATTTT.

The V and J genes are TRBV29-1 and TRBJ1-5; possible D gene TRBD1, 6 bases. CDR3 size: 13 residues. The V end was cut by 4 bases, the J end by 4 bases, with 11 bases between. Per the germline V gene, CDR1 is SQVTM and CDR2 is ANQGSEA. The DNA of the CDR3 is TGCAGCGTTGCTGGGGGCCTTAATCAGCCCCAGCATTTT. It specifies CSVAGGLNQPQHF.

The gene calls are TRBV5-6 and TRBJ1-5; possible D gene TRBD1, 6 bases. CDR1 is SGHDT, CDR2 YYEEEE, per germline. CDR3 length: 14 residues. With 2 bases removed from V and 4 bases from J, the gap between germline ends came to 10 bases. CDR3 loop: CASSFRTANQPQHF. For the CDR3, the DNA is TGTGCCAGCAGCTTCAGGACAGCTAATCAGCCCCAGCATTTT.

The CDR3 DNA follows: TGCGCCAGCAGCCTGTCGACAGGGGGCACGTACGAGCAGTACTTC. Its translation: CASSLSTGGTYEQYF. This chain links TRBV5-1 with TRBJ2-7, with 10 bases that match TRBD1. Unmatched junction bases numbered 8, after V lost 4 bases and J lost 4 bases. CDR1 and CDR2 from the germline V gene are SGHRS and YFSETQ. There are 15 residues in the CDR3.

This clone was detected ten times or more. Written as DNA, the CDR3 is TGTGCCAGCAGTGGGTGGACAGGGGGGACAGCGAACACTGAAGCTTTCTTT. Its translation is CASSGWTGGTANTEAFF. The rearrangement uses TRBV6-1 and TRBJ1-1, with TRBD1 identical over 10 bases. Trimming at V came to 4 bases and at J to 1 base, leaving 9 bases not matched to a gene. This CDR3 has 17 residues. CDR1 MNHNS and CDR2 SASEGT come from the germline V gene.

The chain joins TRBV9 to TRBJ2-3, with TRBD2 identical over 10 bases. The CDR3 runs to 21 residues. V lost 4 bases, J lost 1 base, and 21 bases stayed unmatched. Germline V gene data show CDR1 as SGDLS and CDR2 as YYNGEE. CDR3 bases: TGTGCCAGCAGCCCTAGGGGGTTGACTAGCGGGTACCCTGGGCGCACAGATACGCAGTATTTT. Its translation: CASSPRGLTSGYPGRTDTQYF.

J is TRBJ1-4 and V is TRBV25-1; tentatively, D is TRBD1 (5 bases). Trimming shortened V by 8 bases and J by 0 bases, and 16 bases separated the two germline ends. This CDR3 contains 16 residues. CDR1 is MGHDK, CDR2 SYGVNS, per germline. Written as DNA, the CDR3 is TGTGCCAGCCACGGCGACAGTTATGCAACTAATGAAAAACTGTTTTTT. This sequence encodes CASHGDSYATNEKLFF.

The gene calls are TRBV5-6 and TRBJ1-2, with TRBD1 matching 8 bases. This CDR3 is built from 15 residues. Germline CDR1 SGHDT, CDR2 YYEEEE. Germline trimming cut 2 bases from V and 4 bases from J; bases unmatched to any gene: 7. CDR3 amino acids: CASSLPGQESYGYTF. In DNA form, the CDR3 reads TGTGCCAGCAGCTTACCGGGACAGGAGTCCTATGGCTACACCTTC. Full variable domain (outside the CDR3, taken from reference TRBV5-6 and TRBJ1-2): DAGVTQSPTHLIKTRGQQVTLRCSPKSGHDTVSWYQQALGQGPQFIFQYYEEEERQRGNFPDRFSGHQFPNYSSELNVNALLLGDSALYLCASSLPGQESYGYTFGSGTRLTVV.

This clone has a single count. The V call is TRBV29-1, the J call TRBJ1-1; 7 positions match TRBD1. CDR3 length: 13 amino acids. In germline, CDR1 is SQVTM, CDR2 ANQGSEA. Trimming at V came to 5 bases and at J to 1 base, leaving 4 bases not matched to a gene. This chain's CDR3 is CSVSQGGNTEAFF. The CDR3 nucleotides read TGCAGCGTTTCCCAGGGGGGGAACACTGAAGCTTTCTTT.

J is TRBJ1-5 and V is TRBV11-2; D uncertain. Trimming stripped 5 bases from V and 6 bases from J, with 8 bases between. The germline CDR1 and CDR2 sequences are SGHAT and FQNNGV. The CDR3 loop spans 12 amino acids. The CDR3 sequence is CASSNGPQPQHF. The CDR3 DNA follows: TGTGCCAGCAGCAACGGTCCTCAGCCCCAGCATTTT.

The V gene is TRBV5-1, the J gene TRBJ2-2; 7 bases match TRBD2. The J segment lost 5 bases and the V segment lost 5 bases, leaving 6 bases of the junction unmatched. From germline, CDR1 is SGHRS and CDR2 YFSETQ. This CDR3 is 14 amino acids long. The CDR3 bases are TGCGCCAGCAGGCAGGGAGGGAGAACCGGGGAGCTGTTTTTT. Its translation: CASRQGGRTGELFF. The full variable domain, with the rest looked up from reference TRBV5-1 and TRBJ2-2, is KAGVTQTPRYLIKTRGQQVTLSCSPISGHRSVSWYQQTPGQGLQFLFEYFSETQRNKGNFPGRFSGRQFSNSRSEMNVSTLELGDSALYLCASRQGGRTGELFFGEGSRLTVL.

The chain couples TRBV7-9 to TRBJ1-5, with TRBD1 matching over 9 bases. CDR1 and CDR2 from the germline V gene are SEHNR and FQNEAQ (reference sequence). With V trimmed by 3 bases and J by 4 bases, 1 base remained unmatched. This CDR3 is 14 amino acids long. In nucleotides, the CDR3 is TGTGCCAGCAGCTTGGGGACAGGGAATCAGCCCCAGCATTTT. Its protein product is CASSLGTGNQPQHF.